This TCR beta chain appears in the sequencing data of a study of regulatory T cells in long-lasting Graves disease. Arm-PCR with iRepertoire HTBI primers amplified the CDR3 regions for these TCR beta libraries. TCRdb re-called the multiplex PCR reads through MiXCR, storing one row per CDR3 protein. This repertoire shows roughly 430,000 distinct CDR3 sequences, about a sixth found once; its top ten account for around 10%. Time point meaning: newly diagnosed GD, antithyroid drugs for less than 3 months. From RNA extracted from PBMCs, the TCR library was made. It was by American Thyroid Association guidelines that Graves' disease was diagnosed. EDTA tubes were used for drawing around 9 milliliters of peripheral blood. On this clonotype itself: With a much larger clone just one base away, this may be a read error. Here the CDR3 omits its conserved ending phenylalanine or tryptophan, so a read error is the likely source.

Per germline, CDR1 MNHEY and CDR2 SMNVEV (reference sequence). CDR3 length: 13 amino acids. Trimming shortened V by 4 bases and J by 6 bases, and 10 bases separated the two germline ends. Another study also made use of these data, one on T cells in Graves' hyperthyroidism and ophthalmopathy. Per that study: Thyroid ultrasound, orbital computed tomography, clinical symptoms, and serum thyroxine and TRAb underpinned diagnoses. HTBI primers were employed in a first-round RT-PCR of the TCR CDR3.

The chain links TRBV27 to TRBJ2-1; D is undetermined. The material sequenced was peripheral blood mononuclear cells (PBMCs), taken at new diagnosis, from a patient treated with antithyroid drugs. The origin of this receptor is a woman aged 30 to 39 with Graves disease. The CDR3 protein is CASSWSRTNEQFS. In DNA, the CDR3 is TGTGCCAGCAGTTGGTCCCGAACCAATGAGCAGTTCTCC.